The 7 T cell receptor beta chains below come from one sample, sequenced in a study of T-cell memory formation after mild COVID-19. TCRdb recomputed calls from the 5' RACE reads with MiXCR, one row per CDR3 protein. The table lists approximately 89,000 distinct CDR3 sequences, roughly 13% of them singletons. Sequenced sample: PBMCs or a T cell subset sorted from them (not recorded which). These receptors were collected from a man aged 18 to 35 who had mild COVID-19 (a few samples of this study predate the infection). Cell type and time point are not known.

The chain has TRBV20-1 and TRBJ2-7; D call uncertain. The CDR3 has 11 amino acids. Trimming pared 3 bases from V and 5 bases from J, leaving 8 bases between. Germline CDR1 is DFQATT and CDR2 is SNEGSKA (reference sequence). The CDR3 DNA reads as TGCAGTGCTAGTTTGAGCAACGAGCAGTACTTC. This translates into CSASLSNEQYF.

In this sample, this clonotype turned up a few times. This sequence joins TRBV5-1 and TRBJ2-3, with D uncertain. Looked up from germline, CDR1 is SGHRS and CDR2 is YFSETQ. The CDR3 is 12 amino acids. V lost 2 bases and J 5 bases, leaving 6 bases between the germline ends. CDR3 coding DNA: TGCGCCAGCAGCTTTGAGGTAGATACGCAGTATTTT. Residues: CASSFEVDTQYF.

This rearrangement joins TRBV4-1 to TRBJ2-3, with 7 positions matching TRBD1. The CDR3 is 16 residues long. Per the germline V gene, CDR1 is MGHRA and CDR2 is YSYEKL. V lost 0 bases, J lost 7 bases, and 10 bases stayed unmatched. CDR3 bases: TGCGCCAGCAGCCAAGAGGACAGGTCGAGGCTAAATACGCAGTATTTT. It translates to CASSQEDRSRLNTQYF.

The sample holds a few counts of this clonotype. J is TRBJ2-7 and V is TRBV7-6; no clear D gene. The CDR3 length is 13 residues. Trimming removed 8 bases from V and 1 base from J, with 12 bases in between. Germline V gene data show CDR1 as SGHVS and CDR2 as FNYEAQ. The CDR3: CASFRQGSYEQYF. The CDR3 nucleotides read TGTGCCAGCTTCCGTCAAGGTTCCTACGAGCAGTACTTC.

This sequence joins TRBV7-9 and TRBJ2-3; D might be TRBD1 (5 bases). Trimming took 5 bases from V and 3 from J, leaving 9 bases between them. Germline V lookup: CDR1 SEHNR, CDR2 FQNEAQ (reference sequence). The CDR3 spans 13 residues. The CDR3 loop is CASSPRQTDTQYF. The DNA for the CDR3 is TGTGCCAGCAGCCCCCGACAGACAGATACGCAGTATTTT.

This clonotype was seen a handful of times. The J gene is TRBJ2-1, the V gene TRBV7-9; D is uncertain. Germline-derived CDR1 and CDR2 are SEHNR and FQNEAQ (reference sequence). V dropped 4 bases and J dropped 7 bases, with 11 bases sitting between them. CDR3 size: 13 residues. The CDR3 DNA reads TGTGCCAGCAGCTCAAGAGGTGGGAATGAGCAGTTCTTC. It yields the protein CASSSRGGNEQFF.

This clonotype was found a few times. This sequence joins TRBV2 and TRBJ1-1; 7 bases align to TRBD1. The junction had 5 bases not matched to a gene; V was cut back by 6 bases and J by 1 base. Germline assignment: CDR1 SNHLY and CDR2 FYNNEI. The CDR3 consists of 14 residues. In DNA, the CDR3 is TGTGCCAGCAGCTCGACAGGGTGGAACACTGAAGCTTTCTTT. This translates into CASSSTGWNTEAFF. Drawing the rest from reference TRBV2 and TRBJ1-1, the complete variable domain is EPEVTQTPSHQVTQMGQEVILRCVPISNHLYFYWYRQILGQKVEFLVSFYNNEISEKSEIFDDQFSVERPDGSNFTLKIRSTKLEDSAMYFCASSSTGWNTEAFFGQGTRLTVV.